This is a list of T cell receptor beta chains from one sample in a study of cytomegalovirus exposure and HLA in healthy donors. Some clones are missing from TCRdb's copy, which holds only in-frame ones; the method was immunoSEQ multiplex PCR. The sample gives 180,000 or so clones, about three quarters of which show up once; about 14% is in the top ten. The source material was PBMCs. The origin of the receptors is a man in his fifties or sixties in good health and CMV-seropositive. The CDR3 runs from the conserved cysteine through the conserved F or W. Fields, in order: V gene, clone size, J gene, D gene, CDR3 DNA, CDR3 protein. D genes are given only for firm matches. For some rows the clone size is stated as once, few or many, or as a class when expanded; others skip it.

V gene: TRBV7-8
clone size: NA
J gene: TRBJ2-1
D gene: NA
CDR3 DNA: TGTGCCAGCAGCTTAGAACTGCCAAGCAATGAGCAGTTCTTC
CDR3 protein: CASSLELPSNEQFF

V gene: TRBV27
clone size: NA
J gene: TRBJ1-1
D gene: NA
CDR3 DNA: TGTGCCAGCAGTTCTCCCTTCCAAGGGGGCACTGAAGCTTTCTTT
CDR3 protein: CASSSPFQGGTEAFF

V gene: TRBV6-4
clone size: NA
J gene: TRBJ2-3
D gene: TRBD2
CDR3 DNA: TGTGCCAGCAGTGTACTAGCGGGACGCACAGATACGCAGTATTTT
CDR3 protein: CASSVLAGRTDTQYF

V gene: TRBV5-6
clone size: NA
J gene: TRBJ1-3
D gene: NA
CDR3 DNA: TGTGCCAGCAGCTTGTCGGTATACTCTGGAAACACCATATATTTT
CDR3 protein: CASSLSVYSGNTIYF

V gene: TRBV18
clone size: few
J gene: TRBJ1-2
D gene: NA
CDR3 DNA: TGTGCCAGCTCACCACCTTATCCTAACTATGGCTACACCTTC
CDR3 protein: CASSPPYPNYGYTF

V gene: TRBV10-1
clone size: NA
J gene: TRBJ2-3
D gene: NA
CDR3 DNA: TGCGCCAGCAGGGACGACTTAGACAGGCATAGCACAGATACGCAGTATTTT
CDR3 protein: CASRDDLDRHSTDTQYF

V gene: TRBV6-4
clone size: few
J gene: TRBJ2-3
D gene: NA
CDR3 DNA: TGTGCCAGCAGTGACTCGGCCGCGGGCGCAGATACGCAGTATTTT
CDR3 protein: CASSDSAAGADTQYF

V gene: TRBV4-2
clone size: NA
J gene: TRBJ2-3
D gene: TRBD2
CDR3 DNA: TGTGCCAGCAGTGCCCCCGGACTAGCCACAGATACGCAGTATTTT
CDR3 protein: CASSAPGLATDTQYF

V gene: TRBV28
clone size: NA
J gene: TRBJ1-2
D gene: NA
CDR3 DNA: TGTGCCAGCAGTTCCAGGGATGGCTACACCTTC
CDR3 protein: CASSSRDGYTF

V gene: TRBV7-6
clone size: NA
J gene: TRBJ2-1
D gene: NA
CDR3 DNA: TGTGCCAGCAGCTGGGGGCTTTACGCTGAGCAGTTCTTC
CDR3 protein: CASSWGLYAEQFF

V gene: TRBV28
clone size: NA
J gene: TRBJ1-4
D gene: NA
CDR3 DNA: TGTGCCAGCAGTCCTTCTACAGGGTTTGCTACTAATGAAAAACTGTTTTTT
CDR3 protein: CASSPSTGFATNEKLFF

V gene: TRBV6-5
clone size: NA
J gene: TRBJ1-2
D gene: TRBD1
CDR3 DNA: TGTGCCACGGGGGCAGGGGGCTCATATGGCTACACCTTC
CDR3 protein: CATGAGGSYGYTF

V gene: TRBV6-5
clone size: NA
J gene: TRBJ1-1
D gene: NA
CDR3 DNA: TGTGCCAGCAGTTTGGCAGGGGCGATCACTGAAGCTTTCTTT
CDR3 protein: CASSLAGAITEAFF

V gene: TRBV5-4
clone size: NA
J gene: TRBJ2-7
D gene: NA
CDR3 DNA: TGTGCCAGCAGCTTGGACGGCTACGAGCAGTACTTC
CDR3 protein: CASSLDGYEQYF

V gene: TRBV7-9
clone size: NA
J gene: TRBJ2-7
D gene: NA
CDR3 DNA: TGTGCCAGCAGCTCAGGTTCGGGGTTCTCCTACGAGCAGTACTTC
CDR3 protein: CASSSGSGFSYEQYF

V gene: TRBV7-2
clone size: NA
J gene: TRBJ2-1
D gene: TRBD2
CDR3 DNA: TGTGCCAGCACCCTACTAGCGGGTTCCTACAATGAGCAGTTCTTC
CDR3 protein: CASTLLAGSYNEQFF

V gene: TRBV7-8
clone size: few
J gene: TRBJ1-5
D gene: NA
CDR3 DNA: TGTGCCAGCAGCTTGAGTGGCGGGGCCGGCAATCAGCCCCAGCATTTT
CDR3 protein: CASSLSGGAGNQPQHF

V gene: TRBV28
clone size: few
J gene: TRBJ2-3
D gene: NA
CDR3 DNA: TGTGCCACGAATGTGGCCCTAGATACGCAGTATTTT
CDR3 protein: CATNVALDTQYF

V gene: TRBV19
clone size: once
J gene: TRBJ1-5
D gene: TRBD1
CDR3 DNA: TGTGCCAGTAGTATCAGGGGACAGGGGAATCAGCCCCAGCATTTT
CDR3 protein: CASSIRGQGNQPQHF

V gene: TRBV27
clone size: NA
J gene: TRBJ2-3
D gene: TRBD2
CDR3 DNA: TGTGCCAGCACACCTGCGGTTCTAGCGGGGGGGCCGAGGGGGTCAGATACGCAGTATTTT
CDR3 protein: CASTPAVLAGGPRGSDTQYF

V gene: TRBV7-2
clone size: NA
J gene: TRBJ1-1
D gene: NA
CDR3 DNA: TGTGCCAGCAGCTTAGCTGTCCTACCCGGGGGGGCTTTCTTT
CDR3 protein: CASSLAVLPGGAFF

V gene: TRBV5-1
clone size: NA
J gene: TRBJ1-1
D gene: TRBD1
CDR3 DNA: TGCGCCAGCAGAGAAAGCATGACAGGGAAGATGAACACTGAAGCTTTCTTT
CDR3 protein: CASRESMTGKMNTEAFF

V gene: TRBV6-5
clone size: NA
J gene: TRBJ1-5
D gene: NA
CDR3 DNA: TGTGCCAGCAGTTACTCTCAGTCCAATCAGCCCCAGCATTTT
CDR3 protein: CASSYSQSNQPQHF